A selection of T cell receptor beta chains follows, all from one sample in a study of PD-1 blockade in classical Hodgkin lymphoma. Clones were sequenced by immunoSEQ multiplex PCR, and TCRdb holds only the in-frame ones, with some missing. The sample carries about 32,000 clones, less than 90% recorded once. The sequenced sample was CD4+ T cells from blood. These TCRs come from a human donor with classical Hodgkin lymphoma. The CDR3 runs from the conserved cysteine through the conserved F or W. Fields, in order: J gene, D gene, clone size, V gene, CDR3 DNA, CDR3 protein. D genes are given only for firm matches. Only part of the rows carry a size: once, few, many, or a class if the clone is expanded.

TRBJ1-5,NA,NA,TRBV6-6,TGTGCCAGCAGTTCTTCAACAGGGAATCAGCCCCAGCATTTT,CASSSSTGNQPQHF
TRBJ2-3,TRBD1,NA,TRBV5-1,TGCGCCAGCAGCTTGTCGGGACAGGGAGTCACAGATACGCAGTATTTT,CASSLSGQGVTDTQYF
TRBJ1-1,NA,NA,TRBV28,TGTGCCAGCAGTTTAAGGGTTGCTGAAGCTTTCTTT,CASSLRVAEAFF
TRBJ1-1,NA,NA,TRBV5-1,TGCGCCAGCAGCCTGCAGGGAGGGAATACTGAAGCTTTCTTT,CASSLQGGNTEAFF
TRBJ1-2,NA,NA,TRBV5-4,TGTGCCAGCAGCTTAGACGGGGGGGGCTACACCTTC,CASSLDGGGYTF
TRBJ1-4,NA,NA,TRBV28,TGTGCCAGCGCCCGACCTGGGGGGGATAATGAAAAACTGTTTTTT,CASARPGGDNEKLFF
TRBJ1-1,TRBD1,NA,TRBV7-9,TGTGCCAGCAGCTTAGGTCCAGGGGGGGGTGCTTTCTTT,CASSLGPGGGAFF
TRBJ2-1,TRBD1,NA,TRBV9,TGTGCCAGCAGCAAAAGGGGGCAAAGGTCCTACAATGAGCAGTTCTTC,CASSKRGQRSYNEQFF
TRBJ2-1,NA,NA,TRBV28,TGTGCCAGCAGTTTGTGGTCGAGCAATGAGCAGTTCTTC,CASSLWSSNEQFF
TRBJ2-7,TRBD2,NA,TRBV5-4,TGTGCCAGCAGCTCCAGACTAGCGGGAAGGTACGAGCAGTACTTC,CASSSRLAGRYEQYF
TRBJ2-4,NA,NA,TRBV5-1,TGCGCCAGCAGCAGGGGGACCCCGGACATTCAGTACTTC,CASSRGTPDIQYF
TRBJ2-1,NA,once,TRBV28,TGTGCCAGCACCTCAGCGGGCCACCGGGAGAGTTACAATGAGCAGTTCTTC,CASTSAGHRESYNEQFF
TRBJ2-3,NA,NA,TRBV18,TGTGCCAGCTCACCATATGGTTCTAGCACAGATACGCAGTATTTT,CASSPYGSSTDTQYF
TRBJ2-1,TRBD2,NA,TRBV28,TGTGCCAGCAGTTTACTTCCCCCTAGCGGGAGGAGCAATGAGCAGTTCTTC,CASSLLPPSGRSNEQFF
TRBJ2-5,NA,NA,TRBV6-5,TGTGCCAGCAGTCTACAGGGCAGCGAGACCCAGTACTTC,CASSLQGSETQYF
TRBJ1-5,NA,NA,TRBV5-5,TGTGCCAGCAGCGCGGGAGGACAGCCCCAGCATTTT,CASSAGGQPQHF
TRBJ1-1,NA,NA,TRBV29-1,TGCAGCGTTGGGACGAAAGGATTGACCACTGAAGCTTTCTTT,CSVGTKGLTTEAFF
TRBJ1-1,NA,once,TRBV11-3,TGTGCCAGCAGCTTTCGGGGAAGGGACACTGAAGCTTTCTTT,CASSFRGRDTEAFF
TRBJ1-1,NA,NA,TRBV29-1,TGCAGCGTTGGGCGGGGGAACACTGAAGCTTTCTTT,CSVGRGNTEAFF
TRBJ1-1,NA,NA,TRBV7-6,TGTGCCAGCAGCTCCCTGGGGCCCCGTGAAGCTTTCTTT,CASSSLGPREAFF
TRBJ1-2,TRBD1,few,TRBV4-1,TGCGCCAGCAGCCACCCGGACAGGCCGTCGAAAGGCTACACCTTC,CASSHPDRPSKGYTF
TRBJ1-2,TRBD1,once,TRBV23-1,TGCGCCAGCAGTCAATCGTCCGGGACAGGGTGTGGCTACACCTTC,CASSQSSGTGCGYTF
TRBJ1-1,TRBD1,NA,TRBV30,TGTGCCTGGAACAGGGGAAGGGTAGCTTTCTTT,CAWNRGRVAFF
TRBJ2-7,NA,NA,TRBV5-6,TGTGCCAGCAGCTTAGCATCGACTGTTTCCTACGAGCAGTACTTC,CASSLASTVSYEQYF
TRBJ1-2,NA,NA,TRBV27,TGTGCCAGCAGTTCCAGGGGAGATATTGGCTACACCTTC,CASSSRGDIGYTF
TRBJ1-1,NA,NA,TRBV19,TGTGCCAGTAGTGGGTCATTGAACACTGAAGCTTTCTTT,CASSGSLNTEAFF
TRBJ2-5,NA,NA,TRBV18,TGTGCCAGCTCACGAAAGGGAGGAGAGACCCAGTACTTC,CASSRKGGETQYF
TRBJ2-5,NA,NA,TRBV5-1,TGCGCCAGCAGCTGGAGGGGGGAACAAGAGACCCAGTACTTC,CASSWRGEQETQYF
TRBJ2-4,NA,NA,TRBV2,TGTGCCAGCATTACGACAGGTTCGGGTCAGTACTTC,CASITTGSGQYF
TRBJ2-2,TRBD1,NA,TRBV7-2,TGTGCCAGCAGCTTAGTTAGGACAGGGGGCGGCGCGAAAGCCGGGGAGCTGTTTTTT,CASSLVRTGGGAKAGELFF
TRBJ1-3,NA,NA,TRBV5-5,TGTGCCAGCAGCTTGGGGAGCTCTGGAAACACCATATATTTT,CASSLGSSGNTIYF
TRBJ1-1,NA,NA,TRBV9,TGTGCCAGCGGCGGTGCGGGCACTGAAGCTTTCTTT,CASGGAGTEAFF
TRBJ2-1,NA,NA,TRBV5-8,TGTGCCAGCCCCTCCCAGCGGATGAGCTCCTACAATGAGCAGTTCTTC,CASPSQRMSSYNEQFF
TRBJ1-5,NA,NA,TRBV28,TGTGCCAGCAGTTTCATTAGCAATCAGCCCCAGCATTTT,CASSFISNQPQHF
TRBJ1-5,NA,NA,TRBV7-2,TGTGCCAGCAGCTTAAATGGGGTGAGGAATCAGCCCCAGCATTTT,CASSLNGVRNQPQHF
TRBJ2-7,NA,NA,TRBV15,TGTGCCACCAGCAGAGATGGGGGCCCCTACGAGCAGTACTTC,CATSRDGGPYEQYF
TRBJ1-1,TRBD1,NA,TRBV19,TGTGCCAGTAGTGGGCTCAGGGGGGAGGACACTGAAGCTTTCTTT,CASSGLRGEDTEAFF
TRBJ2-5,NA,NA,TRBV7-9,TGTGCCAGCAGCTTAGTTGGGGGGCTAGAGACCCAGTACTTC,CASSLVGGLETQYF
TRBJ1-4,TRBD1,NA,TRBV7-8,TGTGCCAGCAGCTCCATAAGGGGGAGTGAAAGGGACAGGGGGTATAATGAAAAACTGTTTTTT,CASSSIRGSERDRGYNEKLFF
TRBJ2-5,NA,NA,TRBV28,TGTGCCAGTAAGACAGCCCAAGAGACCCAGTACTTC,CASKTAQETQYF
TRBJ2-1,NA,few,TRBV28,TGTGCCAGCAGTCCAGGGACAAACAATGAGCAGTTCTTC,CASSPGTNNEQFF
TRBJ1-5,NA,NA,TRBV19,TGTGCCAGTAGAGGACAAATTGGGAATCAGCCCCAGCATTTT,CASRGQIGNQPQHF
TRBJ1-5,NA,NA,TRBV5-8,TGTGCCAGCAGCGTGTCGGGGCCTCAGCCCCAGCATTTT,CASSVSGPQPQHF
TRBJ2-1,NA,NA,TRBV11-2,TGTGCCAGCAGCTTAGTATCAGGGAAGGTCAATGAGCAGTTCTTC,CASSLVSGKVNEQFF
TRBJ2-3,TRBD2,once,TRBV5-4,TGTGCCAGCAGCTCCACTAGCGGCCGCACAGATACGCAGTATTTT,CASSSTSGRTDTQYF
TRBJ1-5,NA,NA,TRBV15,TGTGCCACCAGCAGAGCTTCGATTGGCCAGCCCCAGCATTTT,CATSRASIGQPQHF
TRBJ1-3,NA,NA,TRBV11-3,TGTGCCAGCAGCTTACTATCCAGGAACACCATATATTTT,CASSLLSRNTIYF
TRBJ2-3,TRBD2,NA,TRBV5-1,TGCGCCAGCAGCTTACGCGGGGGGTTTTTGGATACGCAGTATTTT,CASSLRGGFLDTQYF
TRBJ1-2,TRBD1,NA,TRBV4-1,TGCGCCAGCAGCCAGCCCCCGGGACAGGGGATGGGCTACACCTTC,CASSQPPGQGMGYTF
TRBJ2-6,NA,NA,TRBV5-6,TGTGCCAGCAGCTACAGACTGCACTCTGGGGCCAACGTCCTGACTTTC,CASSYRLHSGANVLTF
TRBJ2-2,NA,NA,TRBV7-3,TGTGCCAGCAGCTTAAATTTCGGAACGAACACCGGGGAGCTGTTTTTT,CASSLNFGTNTGELFF
TRBJ2-1,TRBD2,NA,TRBV4-1,TGCGCCAGCAGGATGGGTGGGACTAGCGGGAGTTATGAGCAGTTCTTC,CASRMGGTSGSYEQFF
TRBJ1-2,NA,NA,TRBV5-4,TGTGCCAGCAGCTTGAGGTCAGGGCCAAACTATGGCTACACCTTC,CASSLRSGPNYGYTF